The TCR beta chain under discussion was sequenced for a study of shared clonotypes between healthy human individuals. Assay: immunoSEQ multiplex PCR; the TCRdb copy retains only in-frame clones and omits some. The sample holds hundreds of thousands of clones, approximately 73% seen once. The CDR3 consists of 16 residues. The V gene end was trimmed by 0 bases and the J gene end by 6 bases; junction bases not matched to a gene: 10. Germline CDR1 SGHRS, CDR2 YFSETQ. This chain joins TRBV5-1 and TRBJ2-7, with 9 bases aligning to TRBD2. This TCR derives from a woman in her thirties in good health. Sequenced input: memory CD4+ T cells sorted from blood. Described subset: CD45RA-negative fraction. The CDR3, as DNA: TGCGCCAGCAGCTTGGATGGTAGCGGGGGCATAAGCGAGCAGTACTTC. It specifies CASSLDGSGGISEQYF.